This TCR beta chain is drawn from a study of T cell repertoires in cytomegalovirus infection (dated by TCRdb to the late 2010s). General notes on the study: Peptide stimulations targeted recently identified HLA-C-restricted CMV epitopes, whose presentation resists viral immunomodulation, together with well-studied HLA-B-restricted epitopes. The HLA type of each donor mattered for the analysis, because public TCR beta signatures pointed to carriage of CMV infection along with the matching HLA type. What the work shows at the level of the full study, not this receptor alone: In both this cohort and an independent roughly 350-donor cohort, the cumulative frequency of public TCR beta family members distinguished carriers of CMV infection plus the relevant HLA type. The ex vivo response was dominated by HLA-C-restricted CMV-specific TCR beta clonotypes, which also provided the single most frequent clonotype in two of eight donors.

Trimming at the junction amounts to 5 bases on V and 4 bases on J, and the germline ends lie 23 bases apart. The germline V gene supplies CDR1 SGHTA and CDR2 FQGNSA. The CDR3, from cysteine to phenylalanine, totals 17 residues. The read is trimmed to its CDR3 DNA, 51 bases read in frame from base 1. As regards this clonotype: Its antigen is currently not known. No much larger clone exists at a distance of one base, and base qualities are not known.

Data came from an Illumina HiSeq 1500. The raw public data were reprocessed by TCRdb itself: fastp quality trimming at Q25, MiXCR clonotype calling, in-frame beta chains only. Rows matching on CDR3 protein sequence are summarized as one entry with the most common DNA and genes. A total of 800,000 to 950,000 distinct CDR3 sequences appear in this sample, roughly 33% of them only once. Together, the top ten hold 12% of the sample. The intended sense of this specimen's treatment or condition label: in vitro stimulation with specific CMV peptide epitopes to enrich CMV-specific T cells. This TCR came from a human donor in good health (CMV status not recorded). Some clones in this sample may be carry-over from other donors' samples. This receptor chain uses TRBV7-2 and TRBJ1-1; no D gene can be assigned with confidence. The source was cultured CD8+ T cells from PBMCs, collected from culture after CMV antigen stimulation. The DNA is TGTGCCAGCAGCCGGATCCTGAGAGGACCTTCCCCCACTGAAGCTTTCTTT. Translated, this gives CASSRILRGPSPTEAFF.